The present TCR beta chain was sequenced within a study of CD4 T cells in relation to SARS-CoV-2 and coronaviruses. Study-level points and caveats: SARS-CoV-2-driven expansion was significantly weaker in crossreactive than monoreactive clones.

CD4+ T cells from unexposed donors were obtained before the COVID-19 pandemic (2011-2018). Isolation of CD4+ T cells took place after approximately 10 days in culture. As for this clone: The antigen is undetermined.

Using immunoSEQ multiplex PCR, the repertoire was profiled, and TCRdb retains in-frame clones only, with some absent. The sample has some 29,000 clones, 60% to 85% seen once; the top ten hold 16%. Sequencing used CD4+ T cells from PBMCs, cultured in vitro. This TCR was recovered from a human donor in good health.

The CDR3 DNA reads TGTGCCAGTAGTATGAAGGTGGGACAGGGCTTTGGCTACACCTTC. Translated: CASSMKVGQGFGYTF. J is TRBJ1-2 and V is TRBV19, with 9 positions matching TRBD1. Germline V gene lookup returns CDR1 LNHDA and CDR2 SQIVND (reference sequence). The CDR3 runs to 15 residues. J lost 7 bases, V lost 3 bases, and 9 bases had no gene match.